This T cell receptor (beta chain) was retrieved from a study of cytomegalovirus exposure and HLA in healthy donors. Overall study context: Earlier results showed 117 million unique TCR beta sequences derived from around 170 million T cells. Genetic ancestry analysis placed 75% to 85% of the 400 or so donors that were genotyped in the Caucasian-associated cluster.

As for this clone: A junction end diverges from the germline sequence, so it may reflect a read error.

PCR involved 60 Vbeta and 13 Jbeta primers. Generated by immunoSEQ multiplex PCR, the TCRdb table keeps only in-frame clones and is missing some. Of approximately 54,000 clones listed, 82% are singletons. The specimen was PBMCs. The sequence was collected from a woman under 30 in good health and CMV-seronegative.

In DNA, the CDR3 is TGTGCCAGCATTGGAGGACAGGGGACCAAAAACAGTCAGTACTTC. Protein product: CASIGGQGTKNSQYF. The chain combines TRBV2 with TRBJ2-4, with 9 bases aligning to TRBD1. Germline assignment: CDR1 SNHLY and CDR2 FYNNEI. The CDR3 runs to 15 residues.